This T cell receptor (beta chain) appears in the sequencing data of a study of immune evolution from preneoplasia to lung adenocarcinoma listed by TCRdb under 2021. The study in broad terms: HLA loss of heterozygosity was found in approximately 7.6% of AIS, about 16% of MIA and roughly 30% of ADC lesions, and in no AAH lesions. It was reported in the study that about a hundred samples were used for TCR sequencing. TCR sequencing data were obtained from about 50 patients. The immune data were integrated with whole exome sequencing and methylation data from the same cohort of nodules. POLYSOLVER was used to infer Class I HLA alleles from exome data, and LOHHLA was used to detect allele-specific HLA loss. The sample size was set by how many specimens were available, not by a prior power calculation. Resected precursor lesions (AAH, AIS, MIA) and invasive adenocarcinomas were each compared against paired morphologically normal lung tissue. In total, the cohort included roughly 49 patients with pulmonary nodules, all of whom underwent surgical resection. The study profiled immune contexture across lung adenocarcinoma precursors and invasive adenocarcinoma using immune gene expression, TCR sequencing and multiplex immunofluorescence. Points the paper makes about the study in general: T cell clonality was highest in KRAS-mutant nodules compared with EGFR-mutant or double wild-type lesions. The highest top T cell clone frequencies were observed in normal lung, and a progressive decrease in top T cell clone frequencies appeared to occur from AAH through AIS, MIA and invasive adenocarcinoma. All patients were from Japan and China, so applicability to Western populations was uncertain. Normal lung showed the highest clonality, whereas later-stage lesions appeared to have higher T cell density and diversity but lower clonality. The findings rested on association rather than direct causation, and larger cohorts with long-term follow-up and longitudinal biopsies were considered necessary.

Notes on this clone: It has no known antigen specificity. No qualities accompany the bases; no much larger clone lies one base away.

The CDR3, from cysteine to phenylalanine, totals 16 residues. Of all the DNA, just the CDR3 is kept, 48 bases in frame from base 1. The germline V gene (reference sequence) specifies PRHDT as CDR1 and FYEKMQ as CDR2. Trimming takes 3 bases from V and 6 bases from J, and the germline ends sit 20 bases apart. TCR beta CDR3 regions were sequenced from DNA using the immunoSEQ hsTCRbeta Kit. Turning to the authors' computational methods: The ImmunoSEQ Analyzer was used to analyse the TCR sequencing data. T cell clonality was defined as 1 minus Pielou's evenness, as computed on productive rearrangements. The inverse Simpson index, applied to productive templates, was used to measure T cell diversity. T cell density was expressed as TCR beta template counts normalized to usable DNA, with usable DNA estimated by amplifying and sequencing housekeeping genes. Two-sided Kruskal-Wallis tests were used to compare TCR metrics across histologic stages. The clones in this table, taken by TCRdb from immuneACCESS, are in-frame only. Not every clone is retained; where verified, under half of the shortfall comes from an unresolved V gene, and the cause of the rest is unknown. The DNA was the basis for D and trimming; V, J and clone size are from that table. Counted in this sample were roughly 7,800 clones; roughly 72% of them appeared once. 11% of the sample lies in the top ten.

Resection was performed on patients in Japan or China between about 2013 and 2018. Two lung cancer pathologists independently confirmed the histologic diagnosis of each case on H&E slides. Macro-dissection after pathologic assessment enriched premalignant or tumor cells for nucleic acid extraction. The AllPrep DNA/RNA FFPE Kit was used to isolate DNA from FFPE tissue. The specimen sequenced was FFPE lung adenocarcinoma in situ tissue. Interpreted using the paper, the cell subset or site label stands for: preinvasive adenocarcinoma in situ (AIS). This clonotype was sampled from a donor at least 70 years old with lung adenocarcinoma. Some clones in this sample may be carry-over from other donors' samples. The sequence links TRBV13 to TRBJ1-1, with a weak D call of TRBD1 (6 bases match). The CDR3 amino acid sequence is: CASSFGDINRGAEAFF. The bases are TGTGCCAGCAGCTTTGGGGACATCAACCGAGGCGCTGAAGCTTTCTTT.